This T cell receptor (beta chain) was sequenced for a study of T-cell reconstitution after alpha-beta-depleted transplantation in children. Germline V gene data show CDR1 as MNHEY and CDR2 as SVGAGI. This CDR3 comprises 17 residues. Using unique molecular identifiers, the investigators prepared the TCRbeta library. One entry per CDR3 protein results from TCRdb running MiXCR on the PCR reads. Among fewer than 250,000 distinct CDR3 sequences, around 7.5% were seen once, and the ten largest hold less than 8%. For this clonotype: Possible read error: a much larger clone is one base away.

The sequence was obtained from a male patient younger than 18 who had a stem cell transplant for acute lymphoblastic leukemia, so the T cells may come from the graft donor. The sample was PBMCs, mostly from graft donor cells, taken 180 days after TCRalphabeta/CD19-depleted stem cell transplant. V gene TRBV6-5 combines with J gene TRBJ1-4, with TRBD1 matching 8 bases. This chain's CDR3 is CASSYGQGPFGNENLFF. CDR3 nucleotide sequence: TGTGCCAGCAGTTACGGACAGGGCCCGTTTGGTAATGAAAACCTGTTTTTT.